The 24 T cell receptor beta chains reported below all come from one sample, sequenced in a study of regulatory T cells in long-lasting Graves disease. Through Arm-PCR of CDR3 regions and iRepertoire HTBI primers, TCR beta libraries were built. TCRdb re-analysed the multiplex PCR reads in MiXCR, keeping a single row per CDR3 protein. The table shows around 500,000 distinct CDR3 sequences, with about 14% occurring only once. Time point given: newly diagnosed GD, antithyroid drugs for less than 3 months. Following extraction of RNA from PBMCs, that RNA was used to make the TCR library. These data were likewise used in another study, on T cells in Graves' hyperthyroidism and ophthalmopathy.

Here the sequenced sample was peripheral blood mononuclear cells (PBMCs), taken at new diagnosis, from a patient treated with antithyroid drugs. The receptors derive from a man aged 25-45 years with Graves disease.

This clonotype has ten or more counts. The CDR3 region has the DNA TGTGCCAGCCGCCTACTAGCGGGAGTTAAAAATGAGCAGTTCTTC. Protein sequence: CASRLLAGVKNEQFF. The J gene is TRBJ2-1, the V gene TRBV28, with TRBD2 identical over 11 bases. The CDR3 loop spans 15 amino acids. Germline V gene sequence: CDR1 MDHEN, CDR2 SYDVKM. Trimming took 8 bases from V and 7 from J; bases not matched to a gene: 10.

About this clonotype itself: This may arise from a read error, as a much more abundant clone is one base away. V usage is TRBV6-2 or TRBV6-3 and J usage is TRBJ2-3, with TRBD1 matching 9 bases. The CDR3 runs to 18 residues. Germline values: CDR1 MNHEY, CDR2 SVGEGT. Losses at the gene ends were 8 bases for V and 5 bases for J; bases not matched to a gene: 20. The CDR3 protein is CASGPGQGTGGREDTQYF. DNA for the CDR3: TGTGCCAGCGGACCGGGACAGGGTACTGGCGGGAGAGAAGATACGCAGTATTTT.

This clonotype was counted once. This sequence joins TRBV6-1 and TRBJ2-3; D not certain. Trimming shortened V by 0 bases and J by 0 bases, and 4 bases separated the two germline ends. Looked up from germline, CDR1 is MNHNS and CDR2 is SASEGT. The CDR3 runs 14 residues. The CDR3 DNA is TGTGCCAGCAGTGAAGCGCCGAGCACAGATACGCAGTATTTT. It translates to CASSEAPSTDTQYF.

The sample holds a few counts of this clonotype. The V call is TRBV7-3, the J call TRBJ2-1, with a possible D match to TRBD2 (6 bases). CDR3 length: 16 residues. CDR1 SGHTA and CDR2 FQGTGA come from the germline V gene. V was clipped by 5 bases and J by 7 bases, with 21 bases between them. CDR3 in DNA: TGTGCCAGCAGCCGGTATTCGGGGACTCCTGGTAATGAGCAGTTCTTC. Translated, it gives CASSRYSGTPGNEQFF.

The table lists this clonotype with a few counts. The chain is built from TRBV6-1 and TRBJ2-1; 11 nucleotides agree with TRBD2. Trimming cost V 10 bases and J 5 bases; bases outside gene matches: 16. CDR1 and CDR2 (germline): MNHNS, SASEGT. The CDR3 is made up of 17 amino acids. CDR3 amino acids: CATEPFPGTSGDNEQFF. The DNA of the CDR3 is TGTGCCACCGAACCTTTTCCCGGGACTAGCGGTGACAATGAGCAGTTCTTC.

This clonotype occurred many times. The genes are TRBV20-1 and TRBJ2-7; 8 bases map to TRBD2. Germline V gene sequence: CDR1 DFQATT, CDR2 SNEGSKA (reference sequence). This CDR3 is built from 16 residues. V shed 6 bases, J shed 2 bases, and the junction held 15 bases outside the gene matches. CDR3 in amino acids: CSAPPLGREVPYEQYF. The CDR3 DNA sequence: TGCAGTGCACCCCCCCTGGGGCGGGAGGTCCCCTACGAGCAGTACTTC.

This rearrangement joins TRBV5-5 to TRBJ2-4; no definite D call. Germline CDR1 is SGHKS and CDR2 is YYEKEE (reference sequence). V lost 4 bases to trimming and J lost 14 bases, with 13 bases between them. This CDR3 comprises 11 residues. The CDR3 is CASSEGRIEYF. The CDR3 nucleotides read TGTGCCAGCAGCGAAGGTAGAATTGAGTACTTC.

The chain employs TRBV30 and TRBJ1-5; 9 nucleotides agree with TRBD1. CDR1 and CDR2 from the germline V gene are GTSNPN and SVGIG (reference sequence). With 0 bases clipped from V and 9 bases from J, the junction kept 9 bases outside the gene matches. The CDR3 length is 15 residues. The CDR3 region has the DNA TGTGCCTGGAGTGTCCTGGACAGGGGAAGGAGGCCCCAGCATTTT. Translated, it gives CAWSVLDRGRRPQHF.

As concerns this clonotype: A junction end diverges from the germline sequence, so it may reflect a read error. The gene calls are TRBV4-1 and TRBJ2-7, with a weak D call TRBD1 (5 bases). Germline loops: CDR1 MGHRA, CDR2 YSYEKL. The CDR3 totals 15 residues. The CDR3 DNA follows: TGCGCCAGCAGCCAGGTTGGGAAGGGGAAGTACGAGCAGGACTTC. It codes for CASSQVGKGKYEQDF.

CDR3 loop: CSARDLKAPGLVRELFF. CDR3 sequence (DNA): TGCAGTGCTAGAGACCTCAAGGCCCCCGGACTTGTCAGGGAGCTGTTTTTT. The chain links TRBV20-1 to TRBJ2-2, with a possible D match to TRBD2 (5 bases). CDR3 length equals 17 residues. Germline-derived CDR1 and CDR2 are DFQATT and SNEGSKA (reference sequence). V lost 0 bases to trimming and J lost 9 bases, with 23 bases between them.

The chain is built from TRBV4-1 and TRBJ2-3, with D perhaps matching TRBD1 (6 bases). There are 15 residues in the CDR3. V was cut by 2 bases and J by 6 bases, with 15 bases left in between. Germline lookup yields CDR1 MGHRA and CDR2 YSYEKL. The CDR3 region is CASSQPPGHIDTQYF. The CDR3 nucleotides read TGCGCCAGCAGCCAACCTCCGGGACACATCGATACGCAGTATTTT.

This clonotype was detected ten times or more. Sequence at one end of the junction differs from germline and may be a read error. V usage is TRBV6-9 and J usage is TRBJ2-7; possibly TRBD1 for D (8 bases). Per the germline V gene, CDR1 is MNHGY and CDR2 is SVAAGI. This CDR3 contains 12 residues. DNA of the CDR3: TGTGCCAGCAGTTCGAGGACAGGGAGGGTGATCTTC. Its protein product is CASSSRTGRVIF.

This clonotype was detected many times. The rearrangement uses TRBV27 and TRBJ2-1; TRBD1 agrees at 8 bases. Germline-derived CDR1 and CDR2 are MNHEY and SMNVEV (reference sequence). This CDR3 comprises 15 residues. V lost 6 bases and J lost 6; bases outside the gene matches: 10. CDR3 sequence: CASSSLRTGRNEQFF. The CDR3, as DNA: TGTGCCAGCAGCTCCCTTCGGACAGGGCGCAATGAGCAGTTCTTC.

This clonotype was recorded many times. CDR3 in amino acids: CASTVWEGSYNEQFF. The CDR3 DNA sequence: TGTGCCAGCACAGTTTGGGAGGGCTCCTACAATGAGCAGTTCTTC. V and J are TRBV7-9 and TRBJ2-1, with TRBD2 matching over 7 bases. Looked up from germline, CDR1 is SEHNR and CDR2 is FQNEAQ (reference sequence). Trimming at V came to 7 bases and at J to 0 bases, leaving 6 bases not matched to a gene. The CDR3 runs to 15 residues.

For this clonotype: A much larger clone sits a single nucleotide away, making a read error possible. CDR3 protein: CASILSGGPAYEQYF. DNA for the CDR3: TGTGCCAGCATTTTATCGGGAGGTCCCGCCTACGAGCAGTACTTC. The chain links TRBV28 to TRBJ2-7; 7 positions agree with TRBD2. The CDR3 sequence is 15 residues long. Germline V gives CDR1 MDHEN, CDR2 SYDVKM.

This clonotype has ten or more counts. The chain combines TRBV10-1 with TRBJ2-2; unclear D gene. CDR1 and CDR2 (germline): WNHNN, SYGVQD (reference sequence). Trimming shortened V by 4 bases and J by 3 bases, and 9 bases separated the two germline ends. The CDR3 runs to 14 residues. CDR3: CASSGTVDTGELFF. The DNA for the CDR3 is TGCGCCAGCAGTGGGACGGTGGACACCGGGGAGCTGTTTTTT.

This clonotype occurred many times. The chain carries TRBV6-1 and TRBJ1-2; 10 nucleotides match TRBD1. V dropped 6 bases and J dropped 6; count of bases not matched to a gene: 31. Per the germline V gene, CDR1 is MNHNS and CDR2 is SASEGT. The CDR3 length is 22 residues. This CDR3 is CASRKDRGQVGPARNLANGYTF. The CDR3 DNA follows: TGTGCCAGCAGAAAAGACAGGGGGCAAGTTGGGCCCGCTCGCAACCTCGCCAATGGCTACACCTTC.

This clonotype was seen a handful of times. This chain links TRBV19 with TRBJ1-3; no definite D call. The ends were cut back, 7 bases at V and 0 bases at J, with 16 bases in the middle. CDR1 LNHDA and CDR2 SQIVND come from the germline V gene (reference sequence). The CDR3 runs 16 residues. This CDR3 is CASKAGDLYSGNTIYF. For the CDR3, the DNA is TGTGCCAGTAAGGCCGGAGACCTTTACTCTGGAAACACCATATATTTT.

In this sample, this clonotype turned up many times. The genes are TRBV6-5 and TRBJ2-5, with TRBD2 matching 11 bases. The CDR3 has 20 amino acids. Trimming at V came to 0 bases and at J to 1 base, leaving 13 bases not matched to a gene. Germline CDR1 and CDR2: MNHEY and SVGAGI. The CDR3 nucleotides are TGTGCCAGCAGTTACTCGAATGACGGACTAGCGGGTGGCGGCCAAGAGACCCAGTACTTC. This translates into CASSYSNDGLAGGGQETQYF.

This clonotype was counted between two and nine times. The chain carries TRBV7-6 and TRBJ2-3; the D is unclear. CDR1 is SGHVS, CDR2 FNYEAQ, per germline. The CDR3 contains 14 residues. The V gene lost 5 bases and the J gene lost 0 bases, with 9 bases spanning the gap. CDR3 region: CASSQDVSTDTQYF. The DNA for the CDR3 is TGTGCCAGCAGCCAGGACGTTAGCACAGATACGCAGTATTTT.

This clonotype was picked up many times. The V gene is TRBV29-1, the J gene TRBJ1-2; D is unresolved. This CDR3 is 12 amino acids long. V was shortened by 6 bases and J by 3 bases, with 11 bases between the two germline ends. Germline assignment: CDR1 SQVTM and CDR2 ANQGSEA. In nucleotides, the CDR3 is TGCAGCGTGGGGTTTCGTGACTATGGCTACACCTTC. Translation: CSVGFRDYGYTF.

Details on this clonotype: A read error may explain this, as a much larger clone is one base away. The CDR3 region has the DNA TGTGCCAGCAGCCCTTCGACTAGCAGCCACACCGGGGAGCTGCTTTTT. It translates to CASSPSTSSHTGELLF. This sequence joins TRBV14 and TRBJ2-2; 7 nucleotides align to TRBD2. The CDR3 sequence is 16 residues long. Germline loops: CDR1 SGHDN, CDR2 FVKESK.

To note about this clonotype: With a much larger clone just one base away, this may be a read error. The genes are TRBV5-1 and TRBJ1-1, with D unresolved. The CDR3 has 13 amino acids. CDR1 is SGHRS and CDR2 is YFSETQ in the germline V gene. V lost 4 bases, J lost 3 bases, and 10 bases lay in between. The CDR3 loop reads CASSILGHTEAFF. The CDR3 nucleotides are TGCGCCAGCAGCATACTAGGACACACTGAAGCTTTCTTT.

This clonotype was counted ten times or more. The V call is TRBV6-1, the J call TRBJ1-2; 10 bases agree with TRBD1. Germline V gene data show CDR1 as MNHNS and CDR2 as SASEGT. CDR3 length equals 13 residues. J lost 6 bases, V lost 6 bases, and 4 bases had no gene match. The CDR3 loop is CASRRQGADGYTF. CDR3 bases: TGTGCCAGCAGGAGACAGGGGGCGGATGGCTACACCTTC.